A selection of T cell receptor beta chains follows, all from one sample in a study of blood T cell repertoires in COVID-19. Only in-frame clones appear in the TCRdb table, and some are missing; sequencing was by immunoSEQ multiplex PCR. The sample yields some 96,000 clones, 86% seen once. The sequenced material came from peripheral blood. These receptors all come from a man aged 50 to 59 with acute or convalescent COVID-19. Each CDR3 is given with its conserved first and last residue. The D gene is left open where the match is weak. Some rows have no size entry. The others give once, few or many, or a class for an expanded clone.

d_call: -; v_call: TRBV12-5; clone_size: -; j_call: TRBJ1-2; cdr3_nt: TGTGCTAGTGGTTTTGGCACAGGGAACTATGGCTACACCTTC; cdr3_aa: CASGFGTGNYGYTF
d_call: -; v_call: TRBV5-1; clone_size: -; j_call: TRBJ2-7; cdr3_nt: TGCGCCAGCAGCTTGGGGGCGGGGACCTACGAGCAGTACTTC; cdr3_aa: CASSLGAGTYEQYF
d_call: TRBD2; v_call: TRBV30; clone_size: once; j_call: TRBJ2-1; cdr3_nt: TGTGCCTGGAGTAGAGGGAGGGCGGTCAATGAGCAGTTCTTC; cdr3_aa: CAWSRGRAVNEQFF
d_call: TRBD2; v_call: TRBV29-1; clone_size: -; j_call: TRBJ2-3; cdr3_nt: TGCAGCGTTCCGCCGACTAGCGGGTTTACAGATACGCAGTATTTT; cdr3_aa: CSVPPTSGFTDTQYF
d_call: TRBD2; v_call: TRBV7-3; clone_size: -; j_call: TRBJ2-1; cdr3_nt: TGTGCCAGCAGCTTGCTAGCGGTCAATGAGCAGTTCTTC; cdr3_aa: CASSLLAVNEQFF
d_call: -; v_call: TRBV2; clone_size: -; j_call: TRBJ1-3; cdr3_nt: TGTGCCAGCAGCGGTCAAGGGGGTAGCTCTGGAAACACCATATATTTT; cdr3_aa: CASSGQGGSSGNTIYF
d_call: TRBD2; v_call: TRBV19; clone_size: -; j_call: TRBJ2-1; cdr3_nt: TGTGCCAGTAGTATAATGGGGGGACTAGCGGGGTACAATGAGCAGTTCTTC; cdr3_aa: CASSIMGGLAGYNEQFF
d_call: TRBD2; v_call: TRBV6-5; clone_size: -; j_call: TRBJ2-7; cdr3_nt: TGTGCCAGCAGTCATGGACTAGCGGGAGCAGAGCAGTACTTC; cdr3_aa: CASSHGLAGAEQYF
d_call: TRBD1; v_call: TRBV27; clone_size: -; j_call: TRBJ2-3; cdr3_nt: TGTGCCAGCGGAGATCCCGGGACAGCCACAGATACGCAGTATTTT; cdr3_aa: CASGDPGTATDTQYF
d_call: -; v_call: TRBV15; clone_size: -; j_call: TRBJ2-6; cdr3_nt: TGTGCCACCAGCAGAGAATCGGCAGGGTCCACTGGGGCCAACGTCCTGACTTTC; cdr3_aa: CATSRESAGSTGANVLTF
d_call: -; v_call: TRBV5-1; clone_size: -; j_call: TRBJ1-2; cdr3_nt: TGCGCCAGCAGCTTGGAGATAGCTAACTATGGCTACACCTTC; cdr3_aa: CASSLEIANYGYTF
d_call: TRBD1; v_call: TRBV27; clone_size: -; j_call: TRBJ1-5; cdr3_nt: TGTGCCAGCAGTTTCCCTACTAGGGGGCCCAATCAGCCCCAGCATTTT; cdr3_aa: CASSFPTRGPNQPQHF
d_call: TRBD1; v_call: TRBV6-5; clone_size: -; j_call: TRBJ1-1; cdr3_nt: TGTGCCAGCAGTTCCGGGACAGGGGGCGTTGGCCCTGAAGCTTTCTTT; cdr3_aa: CASSSGTGGVGPEAFF
d_call: -; v_call: TRBV27; clone_size: -; j_call: TRBJ2-7; cdr3_nt: TGTGCCAGCAGTTCCACGGGCTCCTACGAGCAGTACTTC; cdr3_aa: CASSSTGSYEQYF
d_call: -; v_call: TRBV24-1; clone_size: -; j_call: TRBJ1-2; cdr3_nt: TGTGCCACCAGGGGGGGGGCGCCACCTAACTATGGCTACACCTTC; cdr3_aa: CATRGGAPPNYGYTF
d_call: TRBD1; v_call: TRBV2; clone_size: -; j_call: TRBJ1-5; cdr3_nt: TGTGCCAGCAGGGGACAGGGGAATCAGCCCCAGCATTTT; cdr3_aa: CASRGQGNQPQHF
d_call: -; v_call: TRBV11-2; clone_size: -; j_call: TRBJ1-1; cdr3_nt: TGTGCCAGCAGTAGACACCTAAACACTGAAGCTTTCTTT; cdr3_aa: CASSRHLNTEAFF
d_call: TRBD2; v_call: TRBV18; clone_size: -; j_call: TRBJ2-1; cdr3_nt: TGTGCCAGCTCACCACCAGGGCTAGCGGGAGGATACACCTACAATGAGCAGTTCTTC; cdr3_aa: CASSPPGLAGGYTYNEQFF
d_call: -; v_call: TRBV11-3; clone_size: -; j_call: TRBJ1-3; cdr3_nt: TGTGCCAGCAGCGACGAGACAGACTCTGGAAACACCATATATTTT; cdr3_aa: CASSDETDSGNTIYF
d_call: TRBD1; v_call: TRBV24-1; clone_size: -; j_call: TRBJ2-2; cdr3_nt: TGTGCCACCGCCGGGACAGCGAACACCGGGGAGCTGTTTTTT; cdr3_aa: CATAGTANTGELFF
d_call: -; v_call: TRBV27; clone_size: -; j_call: TRBJ1-1; cdr3_nt: TGTGCCAGCAGCCTAACGCAGGGGATGACTGAAGCTTTCTTT; cdr3_aa: CASSLTQGMTEAFF
d_call: -; v_call: TRBV18; clone_size: -; j_call: TRBJ2-7; cdr3_nt: TGTGCCAGCTCACCATTTCCTACCTACGAGCAGTACTTC; cdr3_aa: CASSPFPTYEQYF
d_call: TRBD1; v_call: TRBV5-1; clone_size: -; j_call: TRBJ2-5; cdr3_nt: TGCGCCAGCAGCTTTACAGGGGGGAAAGAGACCCAGTACTTC; cdr3_aa: CASSFTGGKETQYF
d_call: -; v_call: TRBV7-8; clone_size: -; j_call: TRBJ2-1; cdr3_nt: TGTGCCAGCAGCCCCCTTGGGACGGGAGACTACAATGAGCAGTTCTTC; cdr3_aa: CASSPLGTGDYNEQFF
d_call: -; v_call: TRBV15; clone_size: once; j_call: TRBJ2-4; cdr3_nt: TGTGCCACCAGCACTCTAGCTCCATGGAAAGAGATCAGAAACATTCAGTACTTC; cdr3_aa: CATSTLAPWKEIRNIQYF
d_call: -; v_call: TRBV5-4; clone_size: -; j_call: TRBJ2-2; cdr3_nt: TGTGCCAGCAGCTTTAACTCGGGGGAGCTGTTTTTT; cdr3_aa: CASSFNSGELFF
d_call: -; v_call: TRBV27; clone_size: few; j_call: TRBJ2-7; cdr3_nt: TGTGCCAGCAGTTTACAACAGGGTGACGAGCAGTACTTC; cdr3_aa: CASSLQQGDEQYF
d_call: -; v_call: TRBV28; clone_size: -; j_call: TRBJ1-3; cdr3_nt: TGTGCCAGCAGTTTACCCCAGGGAGGCTCTGGAAACACCATATATTTT; cdr3_aa: CASSLPQGGSGNTIYF
d_call: -; v_call: TRBV5-6; clone_size: -; j_call: TRBJ1-5; cdr3_nt: TGTGCCAGCAGCTCGGGGGGGCAGGGCGATCAGCCCCAGCATTTT; cdr3_aa: CASSSGGQGDQPQHF
d_call: TRBD2; v_call: TRBV11-2; clone_size: -; j_call: TRBJ2-3; cdr3_nt: TGTGCCAGCAGCTTAGGTGTTAGCGGGGGAGATACGCAGTATTTT; cdr3_aa: CASSLGVSGGDTQYF
d_call: -; v_call: TRBV6-5; clone_size: -; j_call: TRBJ1-1; cdr3_nt: TGTGCCAGCATCCACGGGTCTTTCACTGAAGCTTTCTTT; cdr3_aa: CASIHGSFTEAFF
d_call: -; v_call: TRBV27; clone_size: -; j_call: TRBJ2-5; cdr3_nt: TGTGCCAGCAGTTTACGGGTCCGGGAGACCCAGTACTTC; cdr3_aa: CASSLRVRETQYF
d_call: -; v_call: TRBV23-1; clone_size: once; j_call: TRBJ1-2; cdr3_nt: TGCGCCAGCAGTCCGACGGGAACCTATGGCTACACCTTC; cdr3_aa: CASSPTGTYGYTF
d_call: TRBD2; v_call: TRBV7-6; clone_size: -; j_call: TRBJ2-2; cdr3_nt: TGTGCCAGCAGCTTAGGGACTAGCGGAACCACCGGGGAGCTGTTTTTT; cdr3_aa: CASSLGTSGTTGELFF
d_call: TRBD1; v_call: TRBV27; clone_size: -; j_call: TRBJ1-5; cdr3_nt: TGTGCCAGCAGTTTCTCACGGACAGGGAAAGACGGTCAGCCCCAGCATTTT; cdr3_aa: CASSFSRTGKDGQPQHF
d_call: -; v_call: TRBV3-1/TRBV3-2; clone_size: -; j_call: TRBJ2-1; cdr3_nt: TGTGCCAGCAGCCAAGTTTCGAAGAGCTCCTACAATGAGCAGTTCTTC; cdr3_aa: CASSQVSKSSYNEQFF
d_call: TRBD1; v_call: TRBV6-5; clone_size: -; j_call: TRBJ1-5; cdr3_nt: TGTGCCAGCAGATTAAACCGGGACAGGGGCCAGCCCCAGCATTTT; cdr3_aa: CASRLNRDRGQPQHF
d_call: -; v_call: TRBV5-1; clone_size: -; j_call: TRBJ2-3; cdr3_nt: TGCGCCAGCAGCTTGGCCCGGGAGCGTCCTGGCACAGATACGCAGTATTTT; cdr3_aa: CASSLARERPGTDTQYF
d_call: TRBD2; v_call: TRBV5-4; clone_size: -; j_call: TRBJ2-3; cdr3_nt: TGTGCCAGCAGCGGGGGACTAGCGGGAGCGAAGGAGTATTTT; cdr3_aa: CASSGGLAGAKEYF
d_call: -; v_call: TRBV12-3/TRBV12-4; clone_size: once; j_call: TRBJ1-1; cdr3_nt: TGTGCCAGCACTGGGGGGAACCCTGAAGCTTTCTTT; cdr3_aa: CASTGGNPEAFF
d_call: -; v_call: TRBV7-9; clone_size: few; j_call: TRBJ2-7; cdr3_nt: TGTGCCAGCAGGCCGCAGGGCAGCTCCTACGAGCAGTACTTC; cdr3_aa: CASRPQGSSYEQYF
d_call: -; v_call: TRBV7-8; clone_size: -; j_call: TRBJ2-7; cdr3_nt: TGTGCCAGCAGCCAAATAGGACAGAGCCACGAGCAGTACTTC; cdr3_aa: CASSQIGQSHEQYF
d_call: TRBD2; v_call: TRBV6-5; clone_size: -; j_call: TRBJ2-7; cdr3_nt: TGTGCCAGCAGTTGGACTAGCGGGATGACCTTCGAGCAGTACTTC; cdr3_aa: CASSWTSGMTFEQYF
d_call: -; v_call: TRBV12-3/TRBV12-4; clone_size: -; j_call: TRBJ1-1; cdr3_nt: TGTGCCAGCAGTTTAGGGGCGGGCACTGAAGCTTTCTTT; cdr3_aa: CASSLGAGTEAFF
d_call: -; v_call: TRBV12-3/TRBV12-4; clone_size: once; j_call: TRBJ2-5; cdr3_nt: TGTGCCAGCAAGAGAGGAGGGCAAGAGACCCAGTACTTC; cdr3_aa: CASKRGGQETQYF
d_call: -; v_call: TRBV7-3; clone_size: -; j_call: TRBJ1-3; cdr3_nt: TGTGCCAGCAGCCCTACAGGGATCGGAAACACCATATATTTT; cdr3_aa: CASSPTGIGNTIYF
d_call: TRBD1; v_call: TRBV29-1; clone_size: -; j_call: TRBJ2-2; cdr3_nt: TGCAGCGTTGTCCCCCCCCCACCAGCAAGGGACAGCGCACATGCGAACACCGGGGAGCTGTTTTTT; cdr3_aa: CSVVPPPPARDSAHANTGELFF
d_call: -; v_call: TRBV3-1/TRBV3-2; clone_size: -; j_call: TRBJ1-5; cdr3_nt: TGTGCCAGCAGCCGAGGAGGGATTAGCAATCAGCCCCAGCATTTT; cdr3_aa: CASSRGGISNQPQHF
d_call: TRBD1; v_call: TRBV3-1/TRBV3-2; clone_size: few; j_call: TRBJ1-2; cdr3_nt: TGTGCCAGCAGCCCGGGACAGAGGGGCTACACCTTC; cdr3_aa: CASSPGQRGYTF